This TCR beta chain was captured by sequencing in a study of T cells in localized non-small cell lung cancer. Study outcomes and limitations: Uninvolved adjacent lung showed peak T cell clonality, exceeding tumor.

Produced via immunoSEQ multiplex PCR; TCRdb's table is partial and in-frame only. The table lists thousands of clones, around a third of them singletons, with around 5.8% in the top ten. This clone was counted once. Its antigen is currently unknown. V was shortened by 5 bases and J by 0 bases, with 8 bases between the two germline ends. The germline CDR1 and CDR2 sequences are GTSNPN and SVGIG (reference sequence). This CDR3 contains 13 residues. The clonotype was recovered from a man between 40 and 75 years old with stage I lung adenocarcinoma. The input for sequencing was lung tumor tissue, taken before any cancer treatment. The chain has TRBV30 and TRBJ1-3; D call uncertain. The CDR3 is CAWASDSGNTIYF. CDR3 in DNA: TGTGCCTGGGCCAGCGACTCTGGAAACACCATATATTTT.